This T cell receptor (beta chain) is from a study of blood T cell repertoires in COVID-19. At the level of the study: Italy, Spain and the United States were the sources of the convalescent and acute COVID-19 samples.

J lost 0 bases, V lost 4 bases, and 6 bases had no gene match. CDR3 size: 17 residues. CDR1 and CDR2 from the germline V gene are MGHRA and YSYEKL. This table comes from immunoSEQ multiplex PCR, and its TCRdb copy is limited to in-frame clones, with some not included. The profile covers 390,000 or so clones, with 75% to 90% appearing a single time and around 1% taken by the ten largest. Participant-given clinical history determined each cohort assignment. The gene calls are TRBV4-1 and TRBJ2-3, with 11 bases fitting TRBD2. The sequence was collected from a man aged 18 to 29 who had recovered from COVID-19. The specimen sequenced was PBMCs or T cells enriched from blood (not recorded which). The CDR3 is CASSLALAGGSTDTQYF. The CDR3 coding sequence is TGCGCCAGCAGCCTAGCTTTAGCGGGGGGGAGCACAGATACGCAGTATTTT.